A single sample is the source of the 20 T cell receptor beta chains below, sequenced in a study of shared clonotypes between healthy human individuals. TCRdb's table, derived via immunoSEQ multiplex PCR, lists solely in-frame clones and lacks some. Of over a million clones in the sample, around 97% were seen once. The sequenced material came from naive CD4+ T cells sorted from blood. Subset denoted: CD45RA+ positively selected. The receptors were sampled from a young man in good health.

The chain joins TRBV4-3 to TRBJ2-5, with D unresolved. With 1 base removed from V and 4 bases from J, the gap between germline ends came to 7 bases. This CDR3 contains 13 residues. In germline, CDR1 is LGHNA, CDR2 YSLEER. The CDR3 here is CASSQVIGETQYF. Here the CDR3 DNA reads TGCGCCAGCAGCCAAGTAATCGGAGAGACCCAGTACTTC.

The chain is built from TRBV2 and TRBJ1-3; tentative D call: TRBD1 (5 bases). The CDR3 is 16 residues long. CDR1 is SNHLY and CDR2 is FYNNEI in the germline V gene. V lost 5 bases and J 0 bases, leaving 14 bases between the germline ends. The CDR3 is CASSRDVGLSGNTIYF. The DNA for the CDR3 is TGTGCCAGCAGTCGGGACGTTGGGCTCTCTGGAAACACCATATATTTT.

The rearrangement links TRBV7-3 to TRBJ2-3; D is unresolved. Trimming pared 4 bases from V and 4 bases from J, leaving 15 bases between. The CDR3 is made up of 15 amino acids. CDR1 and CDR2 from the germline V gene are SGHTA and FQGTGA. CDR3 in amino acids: CASSSLGRFADTQYF. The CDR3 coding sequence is TGTGCCAGCAGCTCCCTCGGGCGTTTCGCAGATACGCAGTATTTT.

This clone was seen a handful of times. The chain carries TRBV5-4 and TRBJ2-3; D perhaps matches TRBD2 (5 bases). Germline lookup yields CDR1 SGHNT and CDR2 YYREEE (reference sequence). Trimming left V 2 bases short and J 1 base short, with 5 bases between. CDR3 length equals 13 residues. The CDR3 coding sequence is TGTGCCAGCAGCTTTAGCGGCACAGATACGCAGTATTTT. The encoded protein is CASSFSGTDTQYF.

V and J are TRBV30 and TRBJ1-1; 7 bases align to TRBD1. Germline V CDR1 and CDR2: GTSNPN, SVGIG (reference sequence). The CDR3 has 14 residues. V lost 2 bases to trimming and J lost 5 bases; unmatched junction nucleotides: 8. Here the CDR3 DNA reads TGTGCCTGGAGTTCGACAGGGTGGGTGACTGAAGCTTTCTTT. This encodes CAWSSTGWVTEAFF.

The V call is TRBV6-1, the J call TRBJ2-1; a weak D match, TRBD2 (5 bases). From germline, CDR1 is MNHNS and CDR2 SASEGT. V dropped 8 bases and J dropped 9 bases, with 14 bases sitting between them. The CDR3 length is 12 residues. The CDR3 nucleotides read TGTGCCAGCTTCGCGGGTCACGGTGAGCAGTTCTTC. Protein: CASFAGHGEQFF.

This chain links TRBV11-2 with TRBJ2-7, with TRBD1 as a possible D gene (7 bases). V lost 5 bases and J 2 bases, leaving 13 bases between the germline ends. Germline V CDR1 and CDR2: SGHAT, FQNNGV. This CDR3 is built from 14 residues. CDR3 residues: CASSDRRGPYEQYF. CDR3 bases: TGTGCCAGCAGCGACCGGAGGGGGCCCTACGAGCAGTACTTC.

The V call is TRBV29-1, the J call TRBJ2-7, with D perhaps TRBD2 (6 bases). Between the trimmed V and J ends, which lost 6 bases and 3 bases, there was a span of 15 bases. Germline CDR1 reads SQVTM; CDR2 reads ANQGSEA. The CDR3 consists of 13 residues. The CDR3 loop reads CSVSGGSGYEQYF. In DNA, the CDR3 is TGCAGCGTCTCCGGGGGTAGCGGCTACGAGCAGTACTTC.

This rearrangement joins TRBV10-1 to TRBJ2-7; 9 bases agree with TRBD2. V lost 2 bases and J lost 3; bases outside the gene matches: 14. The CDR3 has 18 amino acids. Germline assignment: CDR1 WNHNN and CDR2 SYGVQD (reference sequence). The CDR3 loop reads CASSELVVWREGHYEQYF. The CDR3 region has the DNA TGCGCCAGCAGTGAGCTGGTAGTTTGGCGGGAGGGCCACTACGAGCAGTACTTC.

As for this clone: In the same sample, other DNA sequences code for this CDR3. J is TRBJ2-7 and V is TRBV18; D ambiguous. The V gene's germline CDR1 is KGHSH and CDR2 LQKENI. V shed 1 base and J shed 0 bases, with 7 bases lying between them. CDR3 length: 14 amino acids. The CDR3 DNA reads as TGTGCCAGCTCACCACTTCCTAGCTCCTACGAGCAGTACTTC. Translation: CASSPLPSSYEQYF. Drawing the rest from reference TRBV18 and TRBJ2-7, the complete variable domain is NAGVMQNPRHLVRRRGQEARLRCSPMKGHSHVYWYRQLPEEGLKFMVYLQKENIIDESGMPKERFSAEFPKEGPSILRIQQVVRGDSAAYFCASSPLPSSYEQYFGPGTRLTVT.

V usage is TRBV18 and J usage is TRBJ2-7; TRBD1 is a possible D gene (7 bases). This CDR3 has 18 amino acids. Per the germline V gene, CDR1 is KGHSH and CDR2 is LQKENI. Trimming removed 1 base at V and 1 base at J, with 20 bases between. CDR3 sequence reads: CASSPRHIPGGGSYEQYF. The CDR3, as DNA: TGTGCCAGCTCACCACGCCATATTCCAGGGGGAGGTTCCTACGAGCAGTACTTC. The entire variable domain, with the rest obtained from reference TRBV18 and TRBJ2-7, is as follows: NAGVMQNPRHLVRRRGQEARLRCSPMKGHSHVYWYRQLPEEGLKFMVYLQKENIIDESGMPKERFSAEFPKEGPSILRIQQVVRGDSAAYFCASSPRHIPGGGSYEQYFGPGTRLTVT.

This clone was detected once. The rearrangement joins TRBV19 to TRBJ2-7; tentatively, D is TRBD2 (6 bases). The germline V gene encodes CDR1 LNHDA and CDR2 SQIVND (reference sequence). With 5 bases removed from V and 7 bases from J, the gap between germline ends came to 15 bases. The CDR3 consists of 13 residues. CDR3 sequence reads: CASSLHRLGEQYF. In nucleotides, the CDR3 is TGTGCCAGTAGTCTCCACAGACTAGGAGAGCAGTACTTC. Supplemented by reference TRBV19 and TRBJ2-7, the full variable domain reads DGGITQSPKYLFRKEGQNVTLSCEQNLNHDAMYWYRQDPGQGLRLIYYSQIVNDFQKGDIAEGYSVSREKKESFPLTVTSAQKNPTAFYLCASSLHRLGEQYFGPGTRLTVT.

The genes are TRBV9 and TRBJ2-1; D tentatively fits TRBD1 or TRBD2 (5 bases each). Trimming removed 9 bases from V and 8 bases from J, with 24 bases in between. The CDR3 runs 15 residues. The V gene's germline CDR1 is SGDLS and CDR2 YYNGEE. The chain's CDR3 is CAISSGQGWSDEQFF. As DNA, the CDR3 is TGTGCCATTAGTTCGGGGCAGGGTTGGTCGGATGAGCAGTTCTTC.

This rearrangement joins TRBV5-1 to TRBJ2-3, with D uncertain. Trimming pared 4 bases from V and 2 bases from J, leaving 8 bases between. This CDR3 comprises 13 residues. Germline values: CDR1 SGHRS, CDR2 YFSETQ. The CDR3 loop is CASSPDHTDTQYF. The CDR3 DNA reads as TGCGCCAGCAGCCCCGACCACACAGATACGCAGTATTTT.

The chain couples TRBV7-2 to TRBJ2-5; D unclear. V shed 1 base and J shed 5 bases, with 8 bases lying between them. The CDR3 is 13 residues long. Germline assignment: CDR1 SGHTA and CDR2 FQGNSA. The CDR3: CASSLDSRETQYF. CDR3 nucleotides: TGTGCCAGCAGCTTAGACAGTCGGGAGACCCAGTACTTC.

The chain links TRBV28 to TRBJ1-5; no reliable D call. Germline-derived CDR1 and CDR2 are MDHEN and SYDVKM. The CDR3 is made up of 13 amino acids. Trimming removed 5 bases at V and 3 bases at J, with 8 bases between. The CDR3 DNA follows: TGTGCCAGCAGTCAACCCCCCAATCAGCCCCAGCATTTT. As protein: CASSQPPNQPQHF.

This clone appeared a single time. The CDR3 DNA follows: TGCGCCAGCAGCCAAGGCCTAAGGGTGGAGAACACTGAAGCTTTCTTT. Translating gives CASSQGLRVENTEAFF. The chain recombines TRBV4-3 with TRBJ1-1; D is undetermined. Germline V CDR1 and CDR2: LGHNA, YSLEER. The CDR3 is 16 residues long. V dropped 1 base and J dropped 1 base, with 13 bases sitting between them.

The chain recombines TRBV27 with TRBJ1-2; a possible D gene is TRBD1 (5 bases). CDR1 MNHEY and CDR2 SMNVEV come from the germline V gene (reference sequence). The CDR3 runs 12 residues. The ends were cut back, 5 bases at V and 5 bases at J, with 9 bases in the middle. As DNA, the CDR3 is TGTGCCAGCAGTGCTCAGGGTTATGGCTACACCTTC. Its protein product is CASSAQGYGYTF.

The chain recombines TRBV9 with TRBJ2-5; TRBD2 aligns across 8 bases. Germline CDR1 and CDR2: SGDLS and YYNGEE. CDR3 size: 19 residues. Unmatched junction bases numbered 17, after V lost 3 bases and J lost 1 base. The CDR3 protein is CASSGHVAGGPWAQETQYF. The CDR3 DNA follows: TGTGCCAGCAGCGGACATGTCGCGGGAGGCCCTTGGGCCCAAGAGACCCAGTACTTC.

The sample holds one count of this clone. In DNA, the CDR3 is TGCGCCAGCAGCCCGGCAGGGGACCGCTCTGGGGCCAACGTCCTGACTTTC. This translates into CASSPAGDRSGANVLTF. The chain uses TRBV5-1 and TRBJ2-6; TRBD1 is a possible D gene (6 bases). With 4 bases removed from V and 0 bases from J, the gap between germline ends came to 14 bases. The CDR3 is made up of 17 amino acids. The germline V gene encodes CDR1 SGHRS and CDR2 YFSETQ.